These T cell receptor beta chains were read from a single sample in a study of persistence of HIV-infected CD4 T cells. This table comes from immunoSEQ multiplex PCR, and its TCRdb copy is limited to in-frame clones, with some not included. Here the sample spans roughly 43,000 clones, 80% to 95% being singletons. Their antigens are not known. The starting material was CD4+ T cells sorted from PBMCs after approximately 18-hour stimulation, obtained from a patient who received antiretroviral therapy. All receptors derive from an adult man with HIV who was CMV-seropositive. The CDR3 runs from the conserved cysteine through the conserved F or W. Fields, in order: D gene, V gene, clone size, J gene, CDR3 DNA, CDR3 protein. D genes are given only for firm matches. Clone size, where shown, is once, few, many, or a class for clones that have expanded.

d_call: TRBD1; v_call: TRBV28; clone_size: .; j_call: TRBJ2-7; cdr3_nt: TGTGCCAGCAGTCCGACCCTTGGACAGGGGTCCTACGAGCAGTACTTC; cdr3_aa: CASSPTLGQGSYEQYF
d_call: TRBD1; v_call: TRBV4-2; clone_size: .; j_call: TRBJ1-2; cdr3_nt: TGTGCCAGCAGCCCTAGCGAACAGGGGGCGACACCGCGGGGCTACACCTTC; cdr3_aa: CASSPSEQGATPRGYTF
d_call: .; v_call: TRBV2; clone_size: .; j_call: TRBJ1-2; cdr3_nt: TGTGCCAGCAGTGAAAACGGCAGGGTGATGATCGGTGAGGATGGCTACACCTTC; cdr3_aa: CASSENGRVMIGEDGYTF
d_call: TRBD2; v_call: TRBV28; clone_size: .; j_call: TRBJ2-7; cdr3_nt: TGTGCCAGCAGTGCGGGAGGGTGGAGGAACGAGCAGTACTTC; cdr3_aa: CASSAGGWRNEQYF
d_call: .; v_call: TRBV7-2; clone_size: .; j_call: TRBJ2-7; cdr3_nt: TGTGCCAGCAGCTTAGCGTCAGGGGTTGAGCAGTACTTC; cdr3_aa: CASSLASGVEQYF
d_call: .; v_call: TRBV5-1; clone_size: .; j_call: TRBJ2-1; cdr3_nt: TGCGCCCGCCGCGGGGGTAGTGGGGGGCACTCCTACAATGAGCAGTTCTTC; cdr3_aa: CARRGGSGGHSYNEQFF
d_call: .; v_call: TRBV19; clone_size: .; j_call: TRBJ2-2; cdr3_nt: TGTGCCAGTAGTTCTTACACCGGGGAGCTGTTTTTT; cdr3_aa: CASSSYTGELFF
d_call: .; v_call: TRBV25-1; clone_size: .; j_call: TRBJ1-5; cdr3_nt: TGTGCCAGCAGTGAATCTTGGGGTGGGGGCAATCAGCCCCAGCATTTT; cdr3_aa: CASSESWGGGNQPQHF
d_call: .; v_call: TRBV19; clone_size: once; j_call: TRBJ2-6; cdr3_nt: TGTGCCAGTAGTCCCAACGGGGCCAACGTCCTGACTTTC; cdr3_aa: CASSPNGANVLTF
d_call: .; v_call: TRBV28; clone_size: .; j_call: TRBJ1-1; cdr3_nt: TGTGCCAGCAGTCCGACAAACGGGGGGAACACTGAAGCTTTCTTT; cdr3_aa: CASSPTNGGNTEAFF
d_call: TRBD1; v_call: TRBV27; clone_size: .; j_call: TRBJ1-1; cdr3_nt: TGTGCCAGCAACAACAGGGGGCATGACACTGAAGCTTTCTTT; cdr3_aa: CASNNRGHDTEAFF
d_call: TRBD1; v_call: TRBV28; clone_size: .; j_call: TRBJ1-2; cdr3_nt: TGTGCCAGCAGCCCCGGACAGGGCGGCTATGGCTACACCTTC; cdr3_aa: CASSPGQGGYGYTF
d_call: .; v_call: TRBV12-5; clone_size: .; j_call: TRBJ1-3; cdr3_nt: TGTGCTAGTGGCCATGGTAGTGGGAACTTGGGACACACCATATATTTT; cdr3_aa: CASGHGSGNLGHTIYF
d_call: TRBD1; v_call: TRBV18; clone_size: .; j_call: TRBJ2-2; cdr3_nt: TGTGCCAGCTCACCAGGACAGGGGGGGACCGGGGAGCTGTTTTTT; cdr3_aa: CASSPGQGGTGELFF
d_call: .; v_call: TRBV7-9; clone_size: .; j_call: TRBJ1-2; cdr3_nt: TGTGCCAGCAGCTTAACCGGGACACGGTCCCTTGGCTACACCTTC; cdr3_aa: CASSLTGTRSLGYTF
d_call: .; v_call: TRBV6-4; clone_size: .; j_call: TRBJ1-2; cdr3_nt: TGTGCCAGCAGTGGTCCAGGGAAGATTGGCTACACCTTC; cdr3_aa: CASSGPGKIGYTF
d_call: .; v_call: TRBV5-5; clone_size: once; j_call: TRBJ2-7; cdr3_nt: TGTGCCAGCAGCTTGGACAGAGCCTACGAGCAGTACTTC; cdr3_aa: CASSLDRAYEQYF
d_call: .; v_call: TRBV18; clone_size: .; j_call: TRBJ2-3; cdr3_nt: TGTGCCAGCTCACCAAATCTGTCGGGAGATACGCAGTATTTT; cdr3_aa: CASSPNLSGDTQYF
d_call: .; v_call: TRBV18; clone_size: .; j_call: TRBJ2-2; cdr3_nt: TGTGCCAGCTCACCACCAACGAACACCGGGGAGCTGTTTTTT; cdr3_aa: CASSPPTNTGELFF
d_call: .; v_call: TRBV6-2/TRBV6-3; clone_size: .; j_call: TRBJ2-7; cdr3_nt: TGTGCCAGCAGTGACGGATTTTACGAGCAGTACTTC; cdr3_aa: CASSDGFYEQYF
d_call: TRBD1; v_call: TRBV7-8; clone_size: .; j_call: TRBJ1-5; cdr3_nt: TGTGCCAGCAGCTTAGCCGGACAGGGTGATCAGCCCCAGCATTTT; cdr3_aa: CASSLAGQGDQPQHF
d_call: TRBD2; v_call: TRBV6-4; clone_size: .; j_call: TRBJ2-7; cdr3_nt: TGTGCCAGCAGTCATGCCGGGACTAGCGGGGGGCCTTTTACTCCTAACGAGCAGTACTTC; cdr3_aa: CASSHAGTSGGPFTPNEQYF
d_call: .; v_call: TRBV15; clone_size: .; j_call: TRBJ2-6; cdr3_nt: TGTGCCACCAGCAGAGTACCCTCTGGGGCCAACGTCCTGACTTTC; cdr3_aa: CATSRVPSGANVLTF
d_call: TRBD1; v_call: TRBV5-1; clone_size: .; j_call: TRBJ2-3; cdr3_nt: TGCGCCAGTCGGACAGGGGCCACAGATACGCAGTATTTT; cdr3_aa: CASRTGATDTQYF
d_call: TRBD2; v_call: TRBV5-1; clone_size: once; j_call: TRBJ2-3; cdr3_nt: TGCGCCAGCAGCTTGATCACTAGCGGCACAGATACGCAGTATTTT; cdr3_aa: CASSLITSGTDTQYF
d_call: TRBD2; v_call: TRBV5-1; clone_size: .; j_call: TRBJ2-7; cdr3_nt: TGCGCCAGCAGCCCCGGGGGGGCGGAGGTCGAGCAGTACTTC; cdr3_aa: CASSPGGAEVEQYF
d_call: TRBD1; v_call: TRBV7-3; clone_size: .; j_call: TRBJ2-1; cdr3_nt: TGTGCCAGCAGCTTAAAATACAGGGGAACCTACAATGAGCAGTTCTTC; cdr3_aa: CASSLKYRGTYNEQFF
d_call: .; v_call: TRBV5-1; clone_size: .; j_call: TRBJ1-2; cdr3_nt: TGCGCCAGCAGCTTGGATCAGGGCTATGGCTACACCTTC; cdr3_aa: CASSLDQGYGYTF
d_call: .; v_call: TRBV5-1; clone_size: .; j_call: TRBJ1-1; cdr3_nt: TGCGCCAGCAGCCCCTGGGCTACGAACACTGAAGCTTTCTTT; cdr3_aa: CASSPWATNTEAFF
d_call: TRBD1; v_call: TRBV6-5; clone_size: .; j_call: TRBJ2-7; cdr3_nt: TGTGCCAGCAGTCACCGACAGGGATACGAGCAGTACTTC; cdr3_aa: CASSHRQGYEQYF
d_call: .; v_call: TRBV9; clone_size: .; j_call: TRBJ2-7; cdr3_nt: TGTGCCAGCAGCCCTACCTTGGGGAGCTCCTACGAGCAGTACTTC; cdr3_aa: CASSPTLGSSYEQYF
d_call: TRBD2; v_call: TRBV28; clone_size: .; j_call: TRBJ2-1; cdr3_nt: TGTGCCAGCAGTTCTCCCGGGACTAGCGGGGGGGCTGATGGTGAGCAGTTCTTC; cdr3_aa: CASSSPGTSGGADGEQFF
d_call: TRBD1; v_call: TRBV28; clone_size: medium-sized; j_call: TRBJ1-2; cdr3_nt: TGTGCCAGCAGTCGGGACAGGGGGCTCGGCTACACCTTC; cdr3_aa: CASSRDRGLGYTF
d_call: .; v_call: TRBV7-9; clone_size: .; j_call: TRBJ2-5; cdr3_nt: TGTGCCAGCAGCTTCGCAGGGAATGTTGGAGAGACCCAGTACTTC; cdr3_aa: CASSFAGNVGETQYF
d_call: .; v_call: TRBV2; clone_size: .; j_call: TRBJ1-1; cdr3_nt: TGTGCCAGCAGCAGAGACATGAACACTGAAGCTTTCTTT; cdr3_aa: CASSRDMNTEAFF
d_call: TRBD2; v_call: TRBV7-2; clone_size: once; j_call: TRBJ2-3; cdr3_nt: TGTGCCAGCAGCTTAGCTAGCGGGGGGGCGGATACGCAGTATTTT; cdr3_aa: CASSLASGGADTQYF
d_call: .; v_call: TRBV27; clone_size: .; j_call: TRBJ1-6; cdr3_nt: TGTGCCAGCAGTTTAAGGAATTCACCCCTCCACTTT; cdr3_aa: CASSLRNSPLHF
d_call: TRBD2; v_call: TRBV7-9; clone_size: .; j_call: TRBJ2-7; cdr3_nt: TGTGCCAGCAGCTTGCGGGAGCAGGACGCGGGGATGCAGTACTTC; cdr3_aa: CASSLREQDAGMQYF
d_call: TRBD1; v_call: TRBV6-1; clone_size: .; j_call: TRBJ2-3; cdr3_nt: TGTGCCAGCAGTGGACCCGGGACAGGGCCTCCCCACCCAACAGATACGCAGTATTTT; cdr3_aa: CASSGPGTGPPHPTDTQYF
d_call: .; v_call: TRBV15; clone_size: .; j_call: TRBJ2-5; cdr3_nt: TGTGCCACCAGCAGAGGGTCCCAAGAGACCCAGTACTTC; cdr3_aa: CATSRGSQETQYF
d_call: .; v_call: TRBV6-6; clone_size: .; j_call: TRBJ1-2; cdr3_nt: TGTGCCAGCAGTTACGGCAGGGGAATCGACTATGGCTACACCTTC; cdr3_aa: CASSYGRGIDYGYTF
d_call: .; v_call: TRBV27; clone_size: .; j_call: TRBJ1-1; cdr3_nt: TGTGCCAGCAGTTTTTCCCTCGGGGGTAACACTGAAGCTTTCTTT; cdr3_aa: CASSFSLGGNTEAFF
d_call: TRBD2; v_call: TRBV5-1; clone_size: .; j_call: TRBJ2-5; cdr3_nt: TGCGCCAGCAGCTACTCTAGCGGGGGAGCCCCGGAGACCCAGTACTTC; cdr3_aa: CASSYSSGGAPETQYF